Listed below are T cell receptor beta chains from one sample, sequenced in a study of blood T cell repertoires in COVID-19. The method was immunoSEQ multiplex PCR; TCRdb's version includes in-frame clones alone and lacks a portion of them. The sample has roughly 120,000 clones, over 60% seen once. The material sequenced was peripheral blood. The receptors stem from a human donor in a cohort sampled during active COVID-19. Each CDR3 is given with its conserved first and last residue.

V gene: TRBV18
CDR3 protein: CASSPRRDSYEQYF

V gene: TRBV4-1
CDR3 protein: CASSQADRAYEQYF

V gene: TRBV13
CDR3 protein: CASSTRTGANTEAFF

V gene: TRBV18
CDR3 protein: CASSLPPGQNTEAFF

V gene: TRBV6-2/TRBV6-3
CDR3 protein: CASSGQGTAFYEQYF

V gene: TRBV5-4
CDR3 protein: CASSLFSRTEAFF

V gene: TRBV5-6
CDR3 protein: CASSPGGAEAFF

V gene: TRBV2
CDR3 protein: CASKLGSGELFF

V gene: TRBV30
CDR3 protein: CAWSEGSQPQHF

V gene: TRBV2
CDR3 protein: CAKGDYYEQYF

V gene: TRBV28
CDR3 protein: CASSAPDRGGEQYF

V gene: TRBV3-1/TRBV3-2
CDR3 protein: CASSQGGGLSNQPQHF

V gene: TRBV5-4
CDR3 protein: CASTSDPGVQNIQYF

V gene: TRBV15
CDR3 protein: CATSRDYRGLYF

V gene: TRBV13
CDR3 protein: CASSLQQGAAYEQYF

V gene: TRBV19
CDR3 protein: CASSISGTGVSGNQPQHF

V gene: TRBV11-3
CDR3 protein: CASSFAPPGSRYEQYF

V gene: TRBV5-4
CDR3 protein: CASSLGGTGEQETQYF

V gene: TRBV7-6
CDR3 protein: CASSLGTALQGPQHF

V gene: TRBV24-1
CDR3 protein: CATSRRDRGFEGDHSNQPQHF

V gene: TRBV4-1
CDR3 protein: CASSQGGRTEAFF

V gene: TRBV6-5
CDR3 protein: CASVTGNSPLHF

V gene: TRBV7-9
CDR3 protein: CASSLSGRNEKLFF

V gene: TRBV6-5
CDR3 protein: CASSRRVDYEQYF